This T cell receptor beta chain was identified during a study of blood T cell repertoires in COVID-19. Study overall: Whether acute or convalescent, the COVID-19 samples came from the United States, Italy and Spain. Sources were T cells, B-cell-depleted T cells, or PBMCs; the material itself was cDNA or gDNA.

Original processing methods: Amplification of reference gene primers provided the estimated nucleated cell counts. Assay: immunoSEQ multiplex PCR; the TCRdb copy retains only in-frame clones and omits some. The DNA gave D and trimming, while V, J and clone size come from that table. This sample has roughly 180,000 clones, with roughly nine tenths found just once. Deletions cut 5 bases from V and 3 bases from J, with 10 bases between. This CDR3 contains 14 residues. In germline, CDR1 is KGHDR, CDR2 SFDVKD. This sequence originates from a man in his 70s with active or convalescent COVID-19. The chain joins TRBV24-1 to TRBJ1-5; possible D gene TRBD1, 5 bases. The sequencing sample was made of peripheral blood. The CDR3 DNA is TGTGCCACCAGTGGTCGACAGCCCAATCAGCCCCAGCATTTT. This codes for CATSGRQPNQPQHF.